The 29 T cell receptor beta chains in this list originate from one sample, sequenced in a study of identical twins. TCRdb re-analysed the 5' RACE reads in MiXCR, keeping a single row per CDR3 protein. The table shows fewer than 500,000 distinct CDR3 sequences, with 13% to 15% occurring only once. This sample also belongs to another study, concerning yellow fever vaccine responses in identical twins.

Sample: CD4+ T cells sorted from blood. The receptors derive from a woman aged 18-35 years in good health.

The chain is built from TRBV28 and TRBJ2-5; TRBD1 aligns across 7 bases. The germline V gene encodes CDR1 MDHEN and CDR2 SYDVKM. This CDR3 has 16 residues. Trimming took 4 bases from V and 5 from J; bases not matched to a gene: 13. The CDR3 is CASSSSLRGRAETQYF. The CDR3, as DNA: TGTGCCAGCAGTTCTTCCCTGAGGGGGCGAGCGGAGACCCAGTACTTC.

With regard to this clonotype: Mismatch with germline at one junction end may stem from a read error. The CDR3 DNA is TGCAGCGTTGAAGATCGGGACAGGGTGGTCTTC. It encodes CSVEDRDRVVF. V and J are TRBV29-1 and TRBJ2-1; the match to TRBD1 covers 9 bases. The CDR3 contains 11 residues. Germline V gene lookup returns CDR1 SQVTM and CDR2 ANQGSEA.

The CDR3 reads CASSYRPGLAGDYEQYF. The CDR3 DNA follows: TGTGCCAGCAGTTATCGTCCCGGACTAGCGGGAGACTACGAGCAGTACTTC. The chain uses TRBV6-2 or TRBV6-3 and TRBJ2-7, with 13 positions matching TRBD2. The ends lost 3 bases at V and 3 bases at J; junction bases unmatched: 8. The CDR3 length is 17 residues. The V gene's germline CDR1 is MNHEY and CDR2 SVGEGT.

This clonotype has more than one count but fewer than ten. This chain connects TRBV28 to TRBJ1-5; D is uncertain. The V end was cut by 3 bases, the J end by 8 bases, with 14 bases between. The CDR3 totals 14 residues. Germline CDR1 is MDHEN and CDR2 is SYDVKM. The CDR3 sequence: CASSFRFKEKPQHF. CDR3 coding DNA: TGTGCCAGCAGTTTTCGCTTCAAAGAGAAGCCCCAGCATTTT.

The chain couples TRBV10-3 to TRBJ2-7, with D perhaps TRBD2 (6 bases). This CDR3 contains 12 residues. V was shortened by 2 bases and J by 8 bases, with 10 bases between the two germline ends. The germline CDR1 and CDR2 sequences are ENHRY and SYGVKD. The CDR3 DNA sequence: TGTGCCATCAGTGAGACGGGGGTCAAGCAGTACTTC. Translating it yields CAISETGVKQYF.

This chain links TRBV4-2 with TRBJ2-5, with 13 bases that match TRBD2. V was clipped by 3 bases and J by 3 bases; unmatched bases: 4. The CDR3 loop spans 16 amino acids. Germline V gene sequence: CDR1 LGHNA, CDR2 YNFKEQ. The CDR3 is CASSQGGLAGEETQYF. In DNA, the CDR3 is TGTGCCAGCAGCCAGGGAGGACTAGCGGGAGAAGAGACCCAGTACTTC.

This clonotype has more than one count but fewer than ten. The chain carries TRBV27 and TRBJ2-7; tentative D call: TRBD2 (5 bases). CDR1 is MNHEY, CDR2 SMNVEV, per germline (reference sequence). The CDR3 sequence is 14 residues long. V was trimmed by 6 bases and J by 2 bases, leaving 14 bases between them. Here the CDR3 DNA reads TGTGCCAGCAGCCCTAGCCCTAGCCCCTACGAGCAGTACTTC. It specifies CASSPSPSPYEQYF.

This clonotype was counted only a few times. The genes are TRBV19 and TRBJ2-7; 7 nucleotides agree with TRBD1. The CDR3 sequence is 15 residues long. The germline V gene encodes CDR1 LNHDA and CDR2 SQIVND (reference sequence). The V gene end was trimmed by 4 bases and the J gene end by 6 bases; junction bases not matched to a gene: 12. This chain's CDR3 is CASSTTTGNIGEQYF. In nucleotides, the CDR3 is TGTGCCAGTAGTACTACGACAGGGAATATAGGCGAGCAGTACTTC.

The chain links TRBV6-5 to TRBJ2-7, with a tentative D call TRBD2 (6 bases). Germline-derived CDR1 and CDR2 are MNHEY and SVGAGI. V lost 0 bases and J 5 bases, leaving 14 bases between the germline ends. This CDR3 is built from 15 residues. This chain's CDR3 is CASSYSRDLGNEQYF. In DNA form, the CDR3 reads TGTGCCAGCAGTTACTCGCGGGACCTCGGGAACGAGCAGTACTTC.

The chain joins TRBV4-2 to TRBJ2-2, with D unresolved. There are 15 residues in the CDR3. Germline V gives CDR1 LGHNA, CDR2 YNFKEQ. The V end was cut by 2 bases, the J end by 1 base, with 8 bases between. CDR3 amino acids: CASSQQAVNTGELFF. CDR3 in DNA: TGTGCCAGCAGCCAACAGGCGGTGAACACCGGGGAGCTGTTTTTT.

In DNA form, the CDR3 reads TGTGCCAGCATGGGCAGTTACTCCTACAATGAGCAGTTCTTC. Amino acid sequence: CASMGSYSYNEQFF. The chain uses TRBV6-2 or TRBV6-3 and TRBJ2-1; unclear D gene. Germline V gene data show CDR1 as MNHEY and CDR2 as SVGEGT. V dropped 7 bases and J dropped 0 bases, with 10 bases sitting between them. The CDR3 has 14 residues.

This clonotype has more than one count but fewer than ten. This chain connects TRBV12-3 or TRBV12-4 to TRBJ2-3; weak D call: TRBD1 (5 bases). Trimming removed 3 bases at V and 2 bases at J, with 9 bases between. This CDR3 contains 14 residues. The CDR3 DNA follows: TGTGCCAGCAGTTTTGGGGCGGACACAGATACGCAGTATTTT. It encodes CASSFGADTDTQYF.

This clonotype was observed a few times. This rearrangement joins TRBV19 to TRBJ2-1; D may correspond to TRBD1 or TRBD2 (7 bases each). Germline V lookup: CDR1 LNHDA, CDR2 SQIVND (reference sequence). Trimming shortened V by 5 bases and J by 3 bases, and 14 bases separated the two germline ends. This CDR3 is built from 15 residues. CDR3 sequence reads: CASSSQGGLYNEQFF. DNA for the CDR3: TGTGCCAGTAGTTCTCAGGGGGGGCTCTACAATGAGCAGTTCTTC.

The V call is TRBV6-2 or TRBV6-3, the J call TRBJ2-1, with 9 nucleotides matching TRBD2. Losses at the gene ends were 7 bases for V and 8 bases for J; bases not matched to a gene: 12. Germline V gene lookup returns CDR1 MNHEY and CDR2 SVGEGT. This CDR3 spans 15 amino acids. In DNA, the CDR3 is TGTGCCAGCATCCGTGGACTAGCGAGGACCCATGAGCAGTTCTTC. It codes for CASIRGLARTHEQFF.

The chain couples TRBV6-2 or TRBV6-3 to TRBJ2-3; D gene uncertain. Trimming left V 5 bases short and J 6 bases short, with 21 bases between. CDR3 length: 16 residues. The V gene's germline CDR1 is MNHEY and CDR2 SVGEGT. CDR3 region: CASSDTPRVGSDTQYF. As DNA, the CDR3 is TGTGCCAGCAGTGACACGCCAAGGGTTGGGTCCGATACGCAGTATTTT.

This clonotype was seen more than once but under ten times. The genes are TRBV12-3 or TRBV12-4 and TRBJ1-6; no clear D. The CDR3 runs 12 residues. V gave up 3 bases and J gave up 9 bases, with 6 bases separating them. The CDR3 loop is CASSFLGSPLHF. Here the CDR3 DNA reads TGTGCCAGCAGTTTTTTGGGTTCACCCCTCCACTTT.

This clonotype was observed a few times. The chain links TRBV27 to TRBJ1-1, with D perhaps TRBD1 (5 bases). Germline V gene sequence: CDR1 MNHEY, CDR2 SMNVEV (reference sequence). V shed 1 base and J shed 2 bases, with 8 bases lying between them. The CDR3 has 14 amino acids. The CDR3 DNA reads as TGTGCCAGCAGTTTATATAGGGGAAACACTGAAGCTTTCTTT. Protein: CASSLYRGNTEAFF.

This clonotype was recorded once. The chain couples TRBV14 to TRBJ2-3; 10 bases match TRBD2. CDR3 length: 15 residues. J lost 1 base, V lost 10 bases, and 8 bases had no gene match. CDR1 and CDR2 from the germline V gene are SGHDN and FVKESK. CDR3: CATTIGTSGTDTQYF. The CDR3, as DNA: TGTGCCACCACCATCGGGACTAGCGGCACAGATACGCAGTATTTT. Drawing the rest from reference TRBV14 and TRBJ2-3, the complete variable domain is EAGVTQFPSHSVIEKGQTVTLRCDPISGHDNLYWYRRVMGKEIKFLLHFVKESKQDESGMPNNRFLAERTGGTYSTLKVQPAELEDSGVYFCATTIGTSGTDTQYFGPGTRLTVL.

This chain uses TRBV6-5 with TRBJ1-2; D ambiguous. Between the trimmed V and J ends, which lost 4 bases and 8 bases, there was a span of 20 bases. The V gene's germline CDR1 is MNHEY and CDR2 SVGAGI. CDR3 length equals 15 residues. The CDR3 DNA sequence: TGTGCCAGCAGTTTATTTTCGGAAACCGGTGGGGGCTACACCTTC. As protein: CASSLFSETGGGYTF.

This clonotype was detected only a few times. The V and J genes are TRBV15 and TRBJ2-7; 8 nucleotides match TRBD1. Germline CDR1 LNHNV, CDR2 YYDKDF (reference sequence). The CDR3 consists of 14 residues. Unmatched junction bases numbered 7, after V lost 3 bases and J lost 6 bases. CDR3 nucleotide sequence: TGTGCCACCAGCAGGAACCCCACAGGGGGCGAGCAGTACTTC. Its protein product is CATSRNPTGGEQYF.

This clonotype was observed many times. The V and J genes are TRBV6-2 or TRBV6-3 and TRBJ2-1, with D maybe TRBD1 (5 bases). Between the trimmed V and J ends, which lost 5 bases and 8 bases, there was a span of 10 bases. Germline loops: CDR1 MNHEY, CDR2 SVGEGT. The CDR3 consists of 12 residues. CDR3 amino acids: CASSQTGHEQFF. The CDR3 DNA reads TGTGCCAGCAGTCAAACAGGTCATGAGCAGTTCTTC.

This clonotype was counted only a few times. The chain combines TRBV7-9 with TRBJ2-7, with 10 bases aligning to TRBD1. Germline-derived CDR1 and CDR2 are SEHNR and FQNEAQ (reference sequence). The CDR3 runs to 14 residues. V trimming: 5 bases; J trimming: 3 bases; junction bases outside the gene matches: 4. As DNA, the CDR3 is TGTGCCAGCAGCACGACAGGGGGCTACTACGAGCAGTACTTC. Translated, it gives CASSTTGGYYEQYF. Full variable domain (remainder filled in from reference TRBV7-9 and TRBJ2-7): DTGVSQNPRHKITKRGQNVTFRCDPISEHNRLYWYRQTLGQGPEFLTYFQNEAQLEKSRLLSDRFSAERPKGSFSTLEIQRTEQGDSAMYLCASSTTGGYYEQYFGPGTRLTVT.

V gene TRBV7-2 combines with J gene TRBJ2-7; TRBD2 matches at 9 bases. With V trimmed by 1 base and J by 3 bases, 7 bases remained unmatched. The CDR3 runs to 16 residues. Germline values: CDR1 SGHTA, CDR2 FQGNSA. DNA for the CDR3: TGTGCCAGCAGCTTAGGTCCCAGCGGGGGGAACTACGAGCAGTACTTC. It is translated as CASSLGPSGGNYEQYF.

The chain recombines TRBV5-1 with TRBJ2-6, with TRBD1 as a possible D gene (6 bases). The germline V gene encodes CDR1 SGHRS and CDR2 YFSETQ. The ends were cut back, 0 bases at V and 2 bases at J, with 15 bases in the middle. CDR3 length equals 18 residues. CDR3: CASSLAGRGLPGANVLTF. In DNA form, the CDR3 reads TGCGCCAGCAGCTTGGCAGGCAGGGGTTTGCCTGGGGCCAACGTCCTGACTTTC.

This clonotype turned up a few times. CDR3 protein: CSASLLAGATGELFF. As DNA, the CDR3 is TGCAGTGCTAGTTTGCTAGCGGGAGCCACCGGGGAGCTGTTTTTT. The V gene is TRBV20-1, the J gene TRBJ2-2; 10 nucleotides align to TRBD2. Trimming at V came to 3 bases and at J to 4 bases, leaving 5 bases not matched to a gene. CDR1 and CDR2 (germline): DFQATT, SNEGSKA (reference sequence). The CDR3 covers 15 residues.

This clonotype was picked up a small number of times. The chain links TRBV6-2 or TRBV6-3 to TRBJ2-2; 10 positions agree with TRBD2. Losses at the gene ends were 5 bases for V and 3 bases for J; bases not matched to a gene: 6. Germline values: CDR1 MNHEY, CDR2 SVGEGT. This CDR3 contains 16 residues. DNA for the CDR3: TGTGCCAGCAGTAAAGGACTAGCGGTGGACACCGGGGAGCTGTTTTTT. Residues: CASSKGLAVDTGELFF.

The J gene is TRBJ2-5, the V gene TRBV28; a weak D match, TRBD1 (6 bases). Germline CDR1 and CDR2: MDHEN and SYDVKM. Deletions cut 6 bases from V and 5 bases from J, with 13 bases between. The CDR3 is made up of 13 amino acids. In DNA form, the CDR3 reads TGTGCCAGCAGGATCGGCAGGGGTGAGACCCAGTACTTC. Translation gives CASRIGRGETQYF.

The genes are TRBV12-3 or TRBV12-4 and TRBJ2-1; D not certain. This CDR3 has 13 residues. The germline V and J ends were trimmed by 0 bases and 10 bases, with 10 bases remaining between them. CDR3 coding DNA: TGTGCCAGCAGTTTAGCGCCGAGCCACGAGCAGTTCTTC. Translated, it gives CASSLAPSHEQFF.

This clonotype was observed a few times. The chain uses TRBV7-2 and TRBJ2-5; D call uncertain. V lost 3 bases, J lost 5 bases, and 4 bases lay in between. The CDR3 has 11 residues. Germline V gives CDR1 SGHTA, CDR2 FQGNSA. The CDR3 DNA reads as TGTGCCAGCAGCTTCATGGAGACCCAGTACTTC. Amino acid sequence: CASSFMETQYF.